This T cell receptor (beta chain) was obtained from a study of blood T cells in healthy people across ages. As regards this clonotype: Its antigen is as yet unknown.

CDR1 DFQATT and CDR2 SNEGSKA come from the germline V gene (reference sequence). V dropped 4 bases and J dropped 11; count of bases not matched to a gene: 22. The CDR3 is 16 residues long. Points from the study as a whole: Donors of long life had a larger count of naive CD4+ cells and greater diversity than aged donors. Expanded clonotype shifts may have been confounded, as the donors had an unknown CMV status. What prevented conclusive comparison of naive and antigen-experienced cells was that PBMCs were unsorted.

Then a second PCR, running about 6 to 12 cycles, was carried out with a sample-barcoded 5' primer and a J-beta primer mix. With 12 random nucleotides, a template-switch adaptor tagged each individual cDNA molecule. Using its own MiXCR run on the 5' RACE reads, TCRdb lists one record per CDR3 protein. This table has 1.5 million to 2 million distinct CDR3 sequences, under 30% appearing once. The receptor comes from a woman aged 30 to 39 in good health. Sample: blood. The chain carries TRBV20-1 and TRBJ2-5, with 7 bases identical to TRBD2. The CDR3 here is CSATRTLAEFYNEQYF. For the CDR3, the DNA is TGCAGTGCTACAAGGACTCTAGCGGAATTTTACAATGAGCAGTACTTC.